A single sample gave rise to the 21 T cell receptor beta chains below, sequenced in a study of OX40 agonist ivuxolimab in advanced cancers. Some clones are missing from TCRdb's copy, which holds only in-frame ones; the method was immunoSEQ multiplex PCR. The table includes around 69,000 clones, roughly nine tenths detected once. Sample: CD4+ or CD8+ T cells sorted from blood, taken in a trial of the OX40 agonist ivuxolimab. The receptor source for this set is an adult with an advanced solid tumor such as melanoma, head and neck, liver or kidney cancer.

The V and J genes are TRBV4-3 and TRBJ1-2; D possibly corresponds to TRBD1 (5 bases). Germline lookup yields CDR1 LGHNA and CDR2 YSLEER. CDR3 length: 14 amino acids. V lost 0 bases and J 6 bases, leaving 11 bases between the germline ends. CDR3 nucleotides: TGCGCCAGCAGCCAAGATCGTAGAGGGGATGGCTACACCTTC. Translation: CASSQDRRGDGYTF.

The genes are TRBV11-2 and TRBJ1-6; D is perhaps TRBD1 (5 bases). V gave up 6 bases and J gave up 10 bases, with 10 bases separating them. Looked up from germline, CDR1 is SGHAT and CDR2 is FQNNGV. This CDR3 is built from 12 residues. The CDR3 sequence: CASRLTGSPLHF. The CDR3, as DNA: TGTGCCAGCAGGCTTACAGGATCACCCCTCCACTTT.

V and J are TRBV30 and TRBJ1-4; TRBD1 is a possible D gene (5 bases). V was clipped by 4 bases and J by 6 bases, with 21 bases between them. CDR3 length: 16 residues. Per germline, CDR1 GTSNPN and CDR2 SVGIG (reference sequence). The CDR3 region is CAWTALFGTADEKLFF. The CDR3 DNA sequence: TGTGCCTGGACCGCCCTGTTCGGGACTGCTGATGAAAAACTGTTTTTT.

The V call is TRBV28, the J call TRBJ1-1; 8 positions match TRBD1. V shed 6 bases, J shed 4 bases, and the junction held 7 bases outside the gene matches. CDR1 and CDR2 (germline): MDHEN, SYDVKM. CDR3 length: 14 amino acids. For the CDR3, the DNA is TGTGCCAGCAGCTTGGACAGGGCGTCCACTGAAGCTTTCTTT. Protein sequence: CASSLDRASTEAFF.

This clone was counted once. The chain has TRBV18 and TRBJ2-5; possibly TRBD1 for D (6 bases). Trimming took off 5 bases at V and 5 bases at J, with 9 bases between the two ends. The CDR3 is made up of 12 amino acids. Germline values: CDR1 KGHSH, CDR2 LQKENI. CDR3 coding DNA: TGTGCCAGCTCAGGGGGCGAGGAGACCCAGTACTTC. Translating it yields CASSGGEETQYF.

This sequence joins TRBV2 and TRBJ2-1, with 11 positions matching TRBD2. The CDR3 extends over 15 amino acids. The V and J ends lost 8 bases and 5 bases, in that order; junction bases with no gene match: 8. Looked up from germline, CDR1 is SNHLY and CDR2 is FYNNEI. CDR3 region: CASGRVLAGDNEQFF. The DNA of the CDR3 is TGTGCCAGCGGGAGGGTACTAGCGGGAGACAATGAGCAGTTCTTC.

This chain connects TRBV6-5 to TRBJ1-3, with D possibly TRBD1 on 5 matching bases. The V gene lost 5 bases and the J gene lost 0 bases, with 8 bases spanning the gap. Germline CDR1 reads MNHEY; CDR2 reads SVGAGI. The CDR3 contains 14 residues. In nucleotides, the CDR3 is TGTGCCAGCAGTGACGACAGCTCTGGAAACACCATATATTTT. It specifies CASSDDSSGNTIYF.

The V and J genes are TRBV11-2 and TRBJ1-1; possible D gene TRBD1, 6 bases. Germline CDR1 and CDR2: SGHAT and FQNNGV. CDR3 length: 14 amino acids. V was shortened by 5 bases and J by 4 bases, with 14 bases between the two germline ends. The CDR3 spells CASSESGQSTEAFF. The DNA of the CDR3 is TGTGCCAGCAGCGAATCCGGACAGTCCACTGAAGCTTTCTTT.

The chain is built from TRBV7-9 and TRBJ2-2, with 8 bases that match TRBD1. With V trimmed by 6 bases and J by 6 bases, 6 bases remained unmatched. Germline-derived CDR1 and CDR2 are SEHNR and FQNEAQ (reference sequence). The CDR3 spans 14 residues. In DNA form, the CDR3 reads TGTGCCAGCAGTAACAGGGGGGCGCCCGGGGAGCTGTTTTTT. Amino acids: CASSNRGAPGELFF.

The genes are TRBV2 and TRBJ2-7; maybe TRBD1 (6 bases). Germline V gene lookup returns CDR1 SNHLY and CDR2 FYNNEI. V lost 5 bases to trimming and J lost 3 bases, with 8 bases between them. The CDR3 spans 12 residues. The CDR3 DNA follows: TGTGCCAGCAGTCTACAGGGCTACGAGCAGTACTTC. Translation gives CASSLQGYEQYF.

V usage is TRBV9 and J usage is TRBJ2-7, with 8 positions matching TRBD1. Germline CDR1 reads SGDLS; CDR2 reads YYNGEE. V lost 4 bases to trimming and J lost 3 bases; unmatched junction nucleotides: 9. The CDR3 is made up of 15 amino acids. CDR3 loop: CASSPPDREGYEQYF. The CDR3 coding sequence is TGTGCCAGCAGCCCACCGGACAGGGAAGGCTACGAGCAGTACTTC.

Remarks on this clone: Different DNA sequences within this sample yield the same CDR3. The chain is built from TRBV15 and TRBJ2-7; D is ambiguous. The V end lost 0 bases, the J end lost 2 bases, and 11 bases lay between the germline ends. The CDR3 sequence is 15 residues long. Germline V lookup: CDR1 LNHNV, CDR2 YYDKDF (reference sequence). The CDR3 DNA is TGTGCCACCAGCAGAGATTTGGTCGACCCCTACGAGCAGTACTTC. This sequence encodes CATSRDLVDPYEQYF.

This clone was detected a few times. The rearrangement links TRBV28 to TRBJ2-3, with D tentatively TRBD2 (5 bases). Deletions cut 6 bases from V and 12 bases from J, with 16 bases between. CDR3 length: 12 amino acids. Germline V gene sequence: CDR1 MDHEN, CDR2 SYDVKM. The CDR3 protein is CASRLPWGVQYF. CDR3 coding DNA: TGTGCCAGCAGATTACCCTGGGGAGTTCAGTATTTT.

The V and J genes are TRBV21-1 and TRBJ1-2; TRBD1, the D gene given by the table, was not confirmed from the DNA. TRBV21-1 is listed as a pseudogene. This CDR3 region has 17 residues. The CDR3 nucleotides read TGTGCCAGCAGCAAAGAGGGGGTGCAGGGTCCTTTGAGTGGCTACACCTTC. Translating it yields CASSKEGVQGPLSGYTF.

V and J are TRBV5-1 and TRBJ2-5; 9 bases map to TRBD2. J was trimmed by 5 bases and V by 5 bases; bases with no gene match: 7. Germline loops: CDR1 SGHRS, CDR2 YFSETQ. The CDR3 loop spans 14 amino acids. CDR3 sequence (DNA): TGCGCCAGCAGTGAGCGGGGGGATTGGGAGACCCAGTACTTC. It encodes CASSERGDWETQYF.

The rearrangement links TRBV6-5 to TRBJ1-1, with D hard to call. The length of the CDR3 is 13 residues. V gave up 2 bases and J gave up 5 bases, with 9 bases separating them. The germline V gene has CDR1 MNHEY and CDR2 SVGAGI. The CDR3 DNA reads TGTGCCAGCAGTTACGGGCGGGGAACTGAAGCTTTCTTT. Its protein is CASSYGRGTEAFF.

The chain combines TRBV19 with TRBJ2-5; tentative D call: TRBD2 (6 bases). This CDR3 contains 15 residues. Deletions cut 3 bases from V and 5 bases from J, with 16 bases between. Germline V gene data show CDR1 as LNHDA and CDR2 as SQIVND (reference sequence). CDR3 sequence (DNA): TGTGCCAGTAGTATGAGATTGGAGGGCTGGGAGACCCAGTACTTC. This encodes CASSMRLEGWETQYF.

The rearrangement links TRBV6-4 to TRBJ2-1; TRBD2 agrees at 13 bases. This CDR3 region has 14 residues. Germline CDR1 and CDR2: MRHNA and SNTAGT. V was pared by 8 bases and J by 10 bases, with 8 bases of the junction left unmatched. The DNA of the CDR3 is TGTGCCAGCGGATCGGGACTAGCGGGAACCGAGCAGTTCTTC. Translating gives CASGSGLAGTEQFF.

The chain links TRBV11-3 to TRBJ2-5; no clear D. The CDR3 covers 11 residues. Trimming took off 4 bases at V and 1 base at J, with 1 base between the two ends. Germline loops: CDR1 SGHNT, CDR2 YENEEA. The CDR3 DNA is TGTGCCAGCAGCTCCCAAGAGACCCAGTACTTC. Protein sequence: CASSSQETQYF.

This rearrangement joins TRBV6-4 to TRBJ2-3; D remains ambiguous. Trimming removed 5 bases at V and 0 bases at J, with 9 bases between. The CDR3 sequence is 14 residues long. Per germline, CDR1 MRHNA and CDR2 SNTAGT. In DNA form, the CDR3 reads TGTGCCAGCAGTCTCCGGTCTAGCACAGATACGCAGTATTTT. Translated: CASSLRSSTDTQYF.

V usage is TRBV11-2 and J usage is TRBJ2-7; 11 bases align to TRBD2. CDR1 is SGHAT, CDR2 FQNNGV, per germline. Trimming removed 3 bases from V and 1 base from J; junction bases left unmatched: 11. CDR3 size: 18 residues. CDR3 protein: CASSLKTSGTFSSYEQYF. The CDR3 DNA sequence: TGTGCCAGCAGCTTGAAGACTAGCGGGACCTTTTCATCCTACGAGCAGTACTTC.